The clone carrying this TCR beta chain was picked up a small number of times. Its cognate antigen is unknown. The data were taken from a study of cytotoxic CD8 clonotypes in ibrutinib-treated CLL. Overall study: Response sampling took place at median approximately 12 months of treatment, range 6 to 36. The study, taken as a whole, reports: Baseline clonality, higher than in age-matched healthy donors, tracked circulating CD8+ T-cell counts.

Generated by immunoSEQ multiplex PCR, the TCRdb table keeps only in-frame clones and is missing some. The sample lists more than 15,000 clones; roughly three fifths were seen once. Investigators sourced 1.5 to 2 micrograms of genomic DNA from cryopreserved PBMCs for TCR beta libraries. From germline, CDR1 is WSHSY and CDR2 SAAADI. The V end lost 3 bases, the J end lost 2 bases, and 5 bases lay between the germline ends. The CDR3 runs 13 residues. This clonotype was sampled from a human donor with chronic lymphocytic leukemia. The sample in question was PBMCs, obtained after 12 months of ibrutinib treatment. The gene calls are TRBV10-2 and TRBJ1-3, with D uncertain. The CDR3 loop is CASSEVTGNTIYF. CDR3 sequence (DNA): TGCGCCAGCAGTGAAGTGACTGGAAACACCATATATTTT.